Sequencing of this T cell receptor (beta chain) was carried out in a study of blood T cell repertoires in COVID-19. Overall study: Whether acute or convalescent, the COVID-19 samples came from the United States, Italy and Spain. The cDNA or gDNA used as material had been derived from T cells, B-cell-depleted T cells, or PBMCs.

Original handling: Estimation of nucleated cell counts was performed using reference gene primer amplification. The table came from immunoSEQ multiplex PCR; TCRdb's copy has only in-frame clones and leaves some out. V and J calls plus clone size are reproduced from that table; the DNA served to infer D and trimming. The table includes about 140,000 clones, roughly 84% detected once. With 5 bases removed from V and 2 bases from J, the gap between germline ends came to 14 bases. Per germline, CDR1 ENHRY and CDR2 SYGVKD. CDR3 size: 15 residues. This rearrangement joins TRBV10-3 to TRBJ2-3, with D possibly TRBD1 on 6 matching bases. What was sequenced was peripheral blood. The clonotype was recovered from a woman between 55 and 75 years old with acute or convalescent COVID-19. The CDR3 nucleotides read TGTGCCATCAGTCCCTGGGACACCTCCACAGATACGCAGTATTTT. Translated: CAISPWDTSTDTQYF.